This T cell receptor (beta chain) was captured by sequencing in a study of blood T cell repertoires in COVID-19. Participant-given clinical history determined each cohort assignment. Authors' analysis steps: Reference gene primers were amplified, and this amplification served to estimate nucleated cell counts. Assay: immunoSEQ multiplex PCR; the TCRdb copy retains only in-frame clones and omits some. The V and J calls and the clone size are those of that table, but D and trimming were determined from the DNA. Among about 220,000 clones listed, about 80% were seen once. A few counts support this clone. The sequencing input was PBMCs or T cells enriched from blood (not recorded which). The TCR was taken from a woman in her 40s with acute COVID-19.

CDR3 sequence reads: CASRHDRGFGYTF. CDR3 DNA: TGTGCCAGCAGACACGACAGGGGGTTTGGCTACACCTTC. This rearrangement joins TRBV28 to TRBJ1-2; 9 nucleotides match TRBD1. The CDR3 has 13 amino acids. Germline CDR1 and CDR2: MDHEN and SYDVKM. The trim removed 6 bases at V and 7 bases at J, leaving 6 bases unmatched.